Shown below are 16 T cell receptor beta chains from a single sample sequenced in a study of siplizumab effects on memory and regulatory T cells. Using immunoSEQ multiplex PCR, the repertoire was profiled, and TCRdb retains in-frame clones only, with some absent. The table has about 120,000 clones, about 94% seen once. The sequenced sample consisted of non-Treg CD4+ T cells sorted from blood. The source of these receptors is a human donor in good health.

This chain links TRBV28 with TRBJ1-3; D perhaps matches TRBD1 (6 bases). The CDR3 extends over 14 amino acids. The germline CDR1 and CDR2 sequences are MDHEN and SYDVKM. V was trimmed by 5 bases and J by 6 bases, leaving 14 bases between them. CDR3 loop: CASSLAGAENTIYF. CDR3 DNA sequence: TGTGCCAGCAGTCTAGCAGGGGCTGAAAACACCATATATTTT.

For the CDR3, the DNA is TGTGCCAGTAGGGCTAGCGGGGGGAGCACAGATACGCAGTATTTT. Translating gives CASRASGGSTDTQYF. The rearrangement uses TRBV19 and TRBJ2-3; 11 bases are a match to TRBD2. This CDR3 comprises 15 residues. V lost 6 bases and J lost 0; bases outside the gene matches: 2. Germline lookup yields CDR1 LNHDA and CDR2 SQIVND (reference sequence).

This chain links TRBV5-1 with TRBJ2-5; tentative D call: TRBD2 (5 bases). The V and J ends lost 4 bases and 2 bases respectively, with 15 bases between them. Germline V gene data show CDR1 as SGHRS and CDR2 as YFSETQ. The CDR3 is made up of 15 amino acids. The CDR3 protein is CASSHTVSGQETQYF. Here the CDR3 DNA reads TGCGCCAGCAGCCATACTGTTTCGGGGCAAGAGACCCAGTACTTC.

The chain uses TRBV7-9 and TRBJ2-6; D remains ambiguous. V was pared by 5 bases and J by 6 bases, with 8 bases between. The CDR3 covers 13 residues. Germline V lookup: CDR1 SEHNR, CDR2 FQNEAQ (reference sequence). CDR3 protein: CASSVLEANVLTF. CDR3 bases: TGTGCCAGCAGCGTTCTGGAGGCCAACGTCCTGACTTTC.

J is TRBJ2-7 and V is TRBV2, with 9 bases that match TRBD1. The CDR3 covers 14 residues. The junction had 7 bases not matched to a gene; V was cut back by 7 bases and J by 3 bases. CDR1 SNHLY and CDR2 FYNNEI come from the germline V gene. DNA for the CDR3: TGTGCCAGCAACTCGAAGGACAGGGGCTACGAGCAGTACTTC. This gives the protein CASNSKDRGYEQYF.

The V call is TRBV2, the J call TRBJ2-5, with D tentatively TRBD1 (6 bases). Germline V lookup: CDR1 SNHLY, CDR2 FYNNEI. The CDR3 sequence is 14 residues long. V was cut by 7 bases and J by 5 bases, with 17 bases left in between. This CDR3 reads CASTREQGRETQYF. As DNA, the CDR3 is TGTGCCAGCACAAGAGAACAGGGCCGCGAGACCCAGTACTTC.

The CDR3 sequence: CASSLVIRPTGELFF. CDR3 bases: TGCGCCAGCAGCTTGGTGATCCGTCCCACCGGGGAGCTGTTTTTT. This rearrangement joins TRBV5-1 to TRBJ2-2; D not certain. The CDR3 loop spans 15 amino acids. CDR1 is SGHRS and CDR2 is YFSETQ in the germline V gene. V lost 0 bases and J 4 bases, leaving 10 bases between the germline ends.

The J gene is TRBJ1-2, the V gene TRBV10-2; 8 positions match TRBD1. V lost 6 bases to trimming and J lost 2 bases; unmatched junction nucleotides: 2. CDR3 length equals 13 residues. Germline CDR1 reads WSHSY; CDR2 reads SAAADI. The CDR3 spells CASRRDRNYGYTF. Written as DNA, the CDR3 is TGCGCCAGCAGAAGGGACAGGAACTATGGCTACACCTTC.

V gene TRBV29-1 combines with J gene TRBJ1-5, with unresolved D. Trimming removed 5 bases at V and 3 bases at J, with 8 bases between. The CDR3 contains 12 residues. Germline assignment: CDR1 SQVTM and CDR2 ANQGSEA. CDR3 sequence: CSVKLINQPQHF. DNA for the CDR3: TGCAGCGTTAAACTAATCAATCAGCCCCAGCATTTT.

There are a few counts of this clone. Here the CDR3 reads CASSIAPVISPLHF. The CDR3 DNA follows: TGTGCCAGTAGTATAGCCCCCGTGATATCACCCCTCCACTTT. The chain combines TRBV19 with TRBJ1-6, with D hard to call. Germline-derived CDR1 and CDR2 are LNHDA and SQIVND (reference sequence). CDR3 length: 14 residues. Trimming stripped 1 base from V and 10 bases from J, with 11 bases between.

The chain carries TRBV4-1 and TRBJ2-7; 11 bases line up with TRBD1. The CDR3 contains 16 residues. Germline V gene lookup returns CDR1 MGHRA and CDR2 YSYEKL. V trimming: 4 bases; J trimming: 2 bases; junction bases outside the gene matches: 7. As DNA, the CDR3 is TGCGCCAGCAGCCTTGCGGTGGGACAGGGGGCCTACGAGCAGTACTTC. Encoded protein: CASSLAVGQGAYEQYF.

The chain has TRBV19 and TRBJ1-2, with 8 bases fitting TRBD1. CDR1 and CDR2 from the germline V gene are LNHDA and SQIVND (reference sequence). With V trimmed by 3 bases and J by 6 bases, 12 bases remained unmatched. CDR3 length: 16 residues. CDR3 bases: TGTGCCAGTAGTATGGTCCGGACAGGGAGAGTGGATGGCTACACCTTC. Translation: CASSMVRTGRVDGYTF.

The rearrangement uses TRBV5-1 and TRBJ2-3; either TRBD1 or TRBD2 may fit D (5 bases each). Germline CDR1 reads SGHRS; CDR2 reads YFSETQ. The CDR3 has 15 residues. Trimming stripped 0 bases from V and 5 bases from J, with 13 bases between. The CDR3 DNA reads TGCGCCAGCAGCTTGGGGGGGAATCCCGTAGATACGCAGTATTTT. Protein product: CASSLGGNPVDTQYF.

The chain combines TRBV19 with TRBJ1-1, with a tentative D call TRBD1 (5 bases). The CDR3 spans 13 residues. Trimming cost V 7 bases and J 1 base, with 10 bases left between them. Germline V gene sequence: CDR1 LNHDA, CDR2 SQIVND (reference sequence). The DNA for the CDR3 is TGTGCCAGTAAGGGGCAAACGAACACTGAAGCTTTCTTT. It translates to CASKGQTNTEAFF.

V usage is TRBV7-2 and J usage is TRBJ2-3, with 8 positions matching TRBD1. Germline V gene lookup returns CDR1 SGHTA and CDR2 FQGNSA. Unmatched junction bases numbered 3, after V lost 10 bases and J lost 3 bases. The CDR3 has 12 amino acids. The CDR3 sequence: CATGGRTDTQYF. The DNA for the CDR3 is TGTGCCACAGGGGGCCGGACAGATACGCAGTATTTT.

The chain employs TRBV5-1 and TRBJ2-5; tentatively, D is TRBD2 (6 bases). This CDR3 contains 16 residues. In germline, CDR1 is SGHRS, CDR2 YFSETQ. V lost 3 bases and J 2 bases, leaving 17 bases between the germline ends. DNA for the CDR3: TGCGCCAGCAGCTCTTGGACTAACGGGCCACAAGAGACCCAGTACTTC. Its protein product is CASSSWTNGPQETQYF.